This T cell receptor (beta chain) came from a study of cytomegalovirus exposure and HLA in healthy donors. The PCR ran on 60 Vbeta and 13 Jbeta primers. Method: immunoSEQ multiplex PCR; TCRdb's copy keeps in-frame clones and lacks some. The sample shows 150,000 to 180,000 clones, approximately 74% of them seen only once. Note on this clone: Antigen specificity is unknown.

The germline V and J ends were trimmed by 1 base and 9 bases, with 13 bases remaining between them. Germline V gene data show CDR1 as SEHNR and CDR2 as FQNEAQ (reference sequence). CDR3 size: 14 residues. Study-level points and caveats: Immune exposure information available was restricted to CMV serostatus.

The source of this sequence is a man younger than 40 in good health and CMV-seronegative. This chain connects TRBV7-9 to TRBJ1-5; D not resolved. Source material: PBMCs. The CDR3 sequence: CASSLGQAGLPQHF. In nucleotides, the CDR3 is TGTGCCAGCAGCTTAGGGCAGGCCGGTTTGCCCCAGCATTTT.